The 20 T cell receptor beta chains in this list originate from one sample, sequenced in a study of blood T cell repertoires in COVID-19. Clones were sequenced by immunoSEQ multiplex PCR, and TCRdb holds only the in-frame ones, with some missing. The sample carries about 230,000 clones, approximately 80% recorded once. Material: peripheral blood. The source is a woman in her forties or fifties with acute or convalescent COVID-19.

The chain combines TRBV12-5 with TRBJ1-4; weak D call: TRBD1 (5 bases). With 6 bases removed from V and 2 bases from J, the gap between germline ends came to 13 bases. From germline, CDR1 is LGHNT and CDR2 FRNRAP. The length of the CDR3 is 15 residues. The CDR3 loop reads CASGGRDWTNEKLFF. The CDR3 DNA reads as TGTGCTAGTGGCGGCAGGGATTGGACTAATGAAAAACTGTTTTTT.

J is TRBJ1-5 and V is TRBV19; no firm D call. Germline loops: CDR1 LNHDA, CDR2 SQIVND (reference sequence). The CDR3 is 13 residues long. V lost 7 bases and J lost 0, with 7 bases in between. CDR3 coding DNA: TGTGCCAGTAATCGGGGTAGCAATCAGCCCCAGCATTTT. It encodes CASNRGSNQPQHF.

The rearrangement joins TRBV5-4 to TRBJ2-2; no reliable D call. CDR3 length equals 13 residues. The V gene's germline CDR1 is SGHNT and CDR2 YYREEE (reference sequence). With 4 bases removed from V and 5 bases from J, the gap between germline ends came to 9 bases. In DNA, the CDR3 is TGTGCCAGCAGCAAGACGGGTACCGGGGAGCTGTTTTTT. Translated: CASSKTGTGELFF.

The chain uses TRBV5-1 and TRBJ1-1; D perhaps matches TRBD1 (5 bases). There are 15 residues in the CDR3. Germline-derived CDR1 and CDR2 are SGHRS and YFSETQ. V was trimmed by 5 bases and J by 3 bases, leaving 17 bases between them. The CDR3 spells CASRPFTGPDTEAFF. Here the CDR3 DNA reads TGCGCCAGCAGACCCTTCACAGGCCCCGACACTGAAGCTTTCTTT. Drawing the rest from reference TRBV5-1 and TRBJ1-1, the complete variable domain is KAGVTQTPRYLIKTRGQQVTLSCSPISGHRSVSWYQQTPGQGLQFLFEYFSETQRNKGNFPGRFSGRQFSNSRSEMNVSTLELGDSALYLCASRPFTGPDTEAFFGQGTRLTVV.

The V gene is TRBV14, the J gene TRBJ1-3, with D unclear. The CDR3 contains 17 residues. Germline V lookup: CDR1 SGHDN, CDR2 FVKESK. V lost 0 bases, J lost 0 bases, and 12 bases lay in between. CDR3 protein: CASSQDHPGLSGNTIYF. CDR3 nucleotides: TGTGCCAGCAGCCAAGATCATCCAGGCCTCTCTGGAAACACCATATATTTT.

This rearrangement joins TRBV2 to TRBJ1-2; 8 bases are a match to TRBD1. In germline, CDR1 is SNHLY, CDR2 FYNNEI. The V gene end was trimmed by 2 bases and the J gene end by 4 bases; junction bases not matched to a gene: 6. The CDR3 is 15 amino acids. This chain's CDR3 is CASSEMGQASYGYTF. The CDR3 DNA is TGTGCCAGCAGTGAAATGGGACAGGCGAGCTATGGCTACACCTTC. The variable domain in full, with the rest retrieved from reference TRBV2 and TRBJ1-2, is EPEVTQTPSHQVTQMGQEVILRCVPISNHLYFYWYRQILGQKVEFLVSFYNNEISEKSEIFDDQFSVERPDGSNFTLKIRSTKLEDSAMYFCASSEMGQASYGYTFGSGTRLTVV.

CDR3 sequence: CAWSGRTGANTEAFF. DNA for the CDR3: TGTGCCTGGTCTGGGCGGACAGGGGCCAACACTGAAGCTTTCTTT. The chain links TRBV30 to TRBJ1-1; 9 bases align to TRBD1. CDR3 size: 15 residues. J lost 2 bases, V lost 5 bases, and 9 bases had no gene match. Germline CDR1 reads GTSNPN; CDR2 reads SVGIG (reference sequence).

V gene TRBV18 combines with J gene TRBJ1-1; TRBD1 is a possible D gene (6 bases). Trimming pared 2 bases from V and 1 base from J, leaving 11 bases between. CDR1 is KGHSH, CDR2 LQKENI, per germline. There are 15 residues in the CDR3. CDR3: CASSPEKGQNTEAFF. The CDR3 DNA sequence: TGTGCCAGCTCACCAGAGAAGGGACAGAACACTGAAGCTTTCTTT. Full variable domain (remainder filled in from reference TRBV18 and TRBJ1-1): NAGVMQNPRHLVRRRGQEARLRCSPMKGHSHVYWYRQLPEEGLKFMVYLQKENIIDESGMPKERFSAEFPKEGPSILRIQQVVRGDSAAYFCASSPEKGQNTEAFFGQGTRLTVV.

This rearrangement joins TRBV5-1 to TRBJ1-4; no reliable D call. From germline, CDR1 is SGHRS and CDR2 YFSETQ. V dropped 0 bases and J dropped 7 bases, with 7 bases sitting between them. This CDR3 is built from 13 residues. Here the CDR3 DNA reads TGCGCCAGCAGCTTGGGGCCGTCTGAAAAACTGTTTTTT. Translation: CASSLGPSEKLFF. Together with reference TRBV5-1 and TRBJ1-4, the CDR3 gives the full variable domain: KAGVTQTPRYLIKTRGQQVTLSCSPISGHRSVSWYQQTPGQGLQFLFEYFSETQRNKGNFPGRFSGRQFSNSRSEMNVSTLELGDSALYLCASSLGPSEKLFFGSGTQLSVL.

This chain uses TRBV27 with TRBJ1-4; D is possibly TRBD1 (6 bases). Deletions cut 1 base from V and 4 bases from J, with 13 bases between. In germline, CDR1 is MNHEY, CDR2 SMNVEV (reference sequence). The CDR3 has 16 amino acids. This chain's CDR3 is CASSLFGGLGNEKLFF. CDR3 nucleotides: TGTGCCAGCAGTTTATTCGGGGGGCTCGGTAATGAAAAACTGTTTTTT.

V usage is TRBV11-1 and J usage is TRBJ2-1, with TRBD2 matching over 10 bases. Germline V gene data show CDR1 as SGHAT and CDR2 as FQDESV (reference sequence). J gave up 6 bases and V 2 bases, and 4 bases lay outside the gene matches. The CDR3 extends over 15 amino acids. The CDR3 sequence is CASSLTSGKANEQFF. As DNA, the CDR3 is TGTGCCAGCAGCTTAACTAGCGGGAAGGCCAATGAGCAGTTCTTC.

The rearrangement joins TRBV2 to TRBJ1-5, with 8 bases matching TRBD1. The length of the CDR3 is 15 residues. Germline V gives CDR1 SNHLY, CDR2 FYNNEI. J gave up 6 bases and V 6 bases, and 10 bases lay outside the gene matches. The CDR3 sequence: CASRFGQGQGQPQHF. The CDR3 bases are TGTGCCAGCAGATTCGGACAGGGCCAGGGTCAGCCCCAGCATTTT.

This chain joins TRBV5-5 and TRBJ1-2; D remains ambiguous. Trimming removed 1 base at V and 5 bases at J, with 6 bases between. This CDR3 has 12 residues. CDR1 SGHKS and CDR2 YYEKEE come from the germline V gene (reference sequence). CDR3 nucleotides: TGTGCCAGCAGCTTGATACAGTATGGCTACACCTTC. Translation: CASSLIQYGYTF.

The rearrangement uses TRBV29-1 and TRBJ2-7; D ambiguous. Germline CDR1 SQVTM, CDR2 ANQGSEA. Trimming stripped 4 bases from V and 2 bases from J, with 15 bases between. This CDR3 contains 14 residues. The CDR3 here is CSVVYLGSPYEQYF. The CDR3 nucleotides read TGCAGCGTTGTGTATTTGGGCAGTCCCTACGAGCAGTACTTC.

The CDR3 protein is CASSNGQGGQETQYF. The DNA of the CDR3 is TGTGCCAGCAGCAACGGGCAGGGTGGACAAGAGACCCAGTACTTC. The chain has TRBV6-5 and TRBJ2-5; D is perhaps TRBD1 (5 bases). V was trimmed by 6 bases and J by 2 bases, leaving 16 bases between them. The germline gives CDR1 MNHEY, CDR2 SVGAGI. The CDR3 sequence is 15 residues long.

V gene TRBV2 combines with J gene TRBJ2-5; 8 nucleotides agree with TRBD2. V trimming: 2 bases; J trimming: 6 bases; junction bases outside the gene matches: 14. The CDR3 has 17 amino acids. Germline V gene data show CDR1 as SNHLY and CDR2 as FYNNEI. The CDR3 sequence is CASSESWRGAPFKTQYF. The CDR3, as DNA: TGTGCCAGCAGTGAATCCTGGCGGGGGGCGCCATTTAAGACCCAGTACTTC.

The rearrangement uses TRBV10-3 and TRBJ1-6, with TRBD1 matching over 8 bases. This CDR3 comprises 15 residues. The V gene end was trimmed by 10 bases and the J gene end by 10 bases; junction bases not matched to a gene: 15. The germline V gene encodes CDR1 ENHRY and CDR2 SYGVKD. This chain's CDR3 is CATRPEGQEESPLHF. Here the CDR3 DNA reads TGTGCCACCCGACCAGAGGGACAGGAGGAATCACCCCTCCACTTT.

This clone was observed a single time. The junction departs from germline at one end; a sequencing error may be responsible. The chain has TRBV5-1 and TRBJ2-3; maybe TRBD2 (5 bases). CDR3 length: 14 amino acids. From germline, CDR1 is SGHRS and CDR2 YFSETQ. CDR3 coding DNA: TGCGCCAGCAGCTTGGGTTCTAGCATAGATACGCAGTATTTT. Protein product: CASSLGSSIDTQYF.

The chain carries TRBV19 and TRBJ2-1, with unresolved D. The germline V and J ends were trimmed by 1 base and 4 bases, with 8 bases remaining between them. Germline V gives CDR1 LNHDA, CDR2 SQIVND (reference sequence). CDR3 length: 14 residues. For the CDR3, the DNA is TGTGCCAGTAGTATAGGAGACGGGTACAATGAGCAGTTCTTC. Amino acid sequence: CASSIGDGYNEQFF.

The rearrangement uses TRBV4-1 and TRBJ2-7; 8 bases match TRBD1. The CDR3 totals 14 residues. Germline trimming cut 2 bases from V and 5 bases from J; bases unmatched to any gene: 5. Per the germline V gene, CDR1 is MGHRA and CDR2 is YSYEKL. The CDR3 DNA reads TGCGCCAGCAGCCAACCGGGACAGGACCACGAGCAGTACTTC. As protein: CASSQPGQDHEQYF.